The present TCR beta chain was sequenced within a study of neoadjuvant nivolumab and ipilimumab in lung cancer. Study conclusions and caveats: Resected tumors had greater TCR richness and clonality than uninvolved lung. TCR clonality did not significantly correlate with pathologic tumor regression. Resected-tumor TCR richness correlated positively with pretherapy blood richness. From pretherapy to surgery, tumor richness and clonality rose with dual therapy.

This clone showed up just once. The antigen remains undetermined. Profiling relied on immunoSEQ multiplex PCR, and the TCRdb table lists in-frame clones only, not all of them. The data show tens of thousands of clones, approximately 90% seen once. Trimming pared 4 bases from V and 3 bases from J, leaving 17 bases between. The CDR3 is 16 residues long. Per the germline V gene, CDR1 is MNHNS and CDR2 is SASEGT. Source: peripheral blood, taken after neoadjuvant nivolumab, alone or with ipilimumab, at or shortly before surgery. The chain recombines TRBV6-1 with TRBJ2-3, with no clear D. The origin of this receptor is an adult with non-small cell lung cancer. The CDR3 DNA reads TGTGCCAGCAGTGCTCGGGCCGGCCGGATAACAGATACGCAGTATTTT. This translates into CASSARAGRITDTQYF.